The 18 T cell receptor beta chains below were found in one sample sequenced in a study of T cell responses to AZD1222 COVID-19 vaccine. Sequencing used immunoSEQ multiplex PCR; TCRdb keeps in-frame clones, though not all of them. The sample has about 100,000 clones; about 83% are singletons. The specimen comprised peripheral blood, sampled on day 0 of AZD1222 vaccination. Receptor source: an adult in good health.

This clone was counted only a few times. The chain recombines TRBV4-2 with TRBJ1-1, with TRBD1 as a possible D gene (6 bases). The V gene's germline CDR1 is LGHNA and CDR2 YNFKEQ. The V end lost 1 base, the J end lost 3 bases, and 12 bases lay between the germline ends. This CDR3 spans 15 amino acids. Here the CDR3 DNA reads TGTGCCAGCAGCCAAGGATCAGGGGAGCACACTGAAGCTTTCTTT. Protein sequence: CASSQGSGEHTEAFF.

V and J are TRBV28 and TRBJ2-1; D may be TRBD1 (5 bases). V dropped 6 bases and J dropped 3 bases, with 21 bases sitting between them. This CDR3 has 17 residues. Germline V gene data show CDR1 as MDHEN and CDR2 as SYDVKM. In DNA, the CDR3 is TGTGCCAGCAGACAGGCATTGGGAATAGCCCGCTACAATGAGCAGTTCTTC. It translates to CASRQALGIARYNEQFF.

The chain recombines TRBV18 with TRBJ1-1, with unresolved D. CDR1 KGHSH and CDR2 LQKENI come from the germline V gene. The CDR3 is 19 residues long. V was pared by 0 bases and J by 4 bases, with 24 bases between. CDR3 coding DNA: TGTGCCAGCTCACCACCGGTGAATTTGAAGGGAACAAGAACCACTGAAGCTTTCTTT. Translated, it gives CASSPPVNLKGTRTTEAFF.

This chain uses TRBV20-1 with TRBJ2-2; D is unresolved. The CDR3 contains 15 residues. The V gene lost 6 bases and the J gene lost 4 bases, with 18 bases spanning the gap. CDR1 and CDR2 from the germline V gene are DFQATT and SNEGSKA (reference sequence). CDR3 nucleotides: TGCAGTGCCAGTCGACCTGGTTGGGCCACCGGGGAGCTGTTTTTT. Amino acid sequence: CSASRPGWATGELFF.

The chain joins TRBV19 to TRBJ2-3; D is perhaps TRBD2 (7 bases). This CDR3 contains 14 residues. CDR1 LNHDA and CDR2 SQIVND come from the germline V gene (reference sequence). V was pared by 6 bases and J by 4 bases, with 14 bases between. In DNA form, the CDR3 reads TGTGCCAGTAGGCCGAGGGGGGGCTCAGATACGCAGTATTTT. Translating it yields CASRPRGGSDTQYF.

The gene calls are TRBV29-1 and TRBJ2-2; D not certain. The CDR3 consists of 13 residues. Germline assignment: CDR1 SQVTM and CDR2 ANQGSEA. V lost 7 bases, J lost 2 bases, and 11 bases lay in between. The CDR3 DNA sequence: TGCAGCGCCGAAGGCAGCAACACCGGGGAGCTGTTTTTT. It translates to CSAEGSNTGELFF.

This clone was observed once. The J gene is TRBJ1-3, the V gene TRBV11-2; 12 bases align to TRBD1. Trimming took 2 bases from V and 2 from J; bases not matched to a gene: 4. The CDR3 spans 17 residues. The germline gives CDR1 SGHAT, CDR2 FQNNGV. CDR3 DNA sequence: TGTGCCAGCAGCTTAAGGGACAGGGGGCAAACTGGAAACACCATATATTTT. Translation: CASSLRDRGQTGNTIYF.

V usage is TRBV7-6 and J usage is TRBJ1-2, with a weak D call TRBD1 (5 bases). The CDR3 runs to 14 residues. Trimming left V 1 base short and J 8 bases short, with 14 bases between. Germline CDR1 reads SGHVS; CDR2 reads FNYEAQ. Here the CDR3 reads CASSLGPGTGGYTF. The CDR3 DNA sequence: TGTGCCAGCAGCTTAGGTCCGGGAACAGGAGGCTACACCTTC.

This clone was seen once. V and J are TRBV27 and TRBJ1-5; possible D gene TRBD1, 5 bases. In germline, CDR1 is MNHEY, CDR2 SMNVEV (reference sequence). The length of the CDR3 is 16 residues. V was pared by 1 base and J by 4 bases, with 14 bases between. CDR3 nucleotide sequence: TGTGCCAGCAGTTTATTTTTCCAGGGCGGTAATCAGCCCCAGCATTTT. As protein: CASSLFFQGGNQPQHF.

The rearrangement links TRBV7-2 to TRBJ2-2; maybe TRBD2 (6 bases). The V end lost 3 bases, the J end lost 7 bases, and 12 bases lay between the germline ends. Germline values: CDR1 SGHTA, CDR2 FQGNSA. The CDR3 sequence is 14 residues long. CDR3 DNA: TGTGCCAGCAGCTTGGGGGGTACGGGCGGGGAGCTGTTTTTT. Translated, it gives CASSLGGTGGELFF.

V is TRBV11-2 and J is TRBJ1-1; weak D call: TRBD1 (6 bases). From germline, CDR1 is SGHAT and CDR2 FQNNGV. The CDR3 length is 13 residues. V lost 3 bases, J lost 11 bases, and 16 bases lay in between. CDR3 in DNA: TGTGCCAGCAGCTTTACGGGGGGCGGGGAGGCTTTCTTT. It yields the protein CASSFTGGGEAFF.

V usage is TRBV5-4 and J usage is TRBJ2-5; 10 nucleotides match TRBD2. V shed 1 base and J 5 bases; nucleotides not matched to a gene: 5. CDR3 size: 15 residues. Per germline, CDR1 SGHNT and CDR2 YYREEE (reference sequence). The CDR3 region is CASSLKAGGTETQYF. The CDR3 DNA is TGTGCCAGCAGCTTGAAAGCGGGGGGGACCGAGACCCAGTACTTC.

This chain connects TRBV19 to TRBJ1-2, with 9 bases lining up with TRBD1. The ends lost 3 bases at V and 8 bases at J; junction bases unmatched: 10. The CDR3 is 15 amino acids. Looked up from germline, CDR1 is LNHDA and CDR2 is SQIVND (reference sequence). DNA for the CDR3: TGTGCCAGTAGTATCTCGGGACAGGGTTCTAAAGGCTACACCTTC. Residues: CASSISGQGSKGYTF. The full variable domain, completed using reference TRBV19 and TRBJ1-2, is DGGITQSPKYLFRKEGQNVTLSCEQNLNHDAMYWYRQDPGQGLRLIYYSQIVNDFQKGDIAEGYSVSREKKESFPLTVTSAQKNPTAFYLCASSISGQGSKGYTFGSGTRLTVV.

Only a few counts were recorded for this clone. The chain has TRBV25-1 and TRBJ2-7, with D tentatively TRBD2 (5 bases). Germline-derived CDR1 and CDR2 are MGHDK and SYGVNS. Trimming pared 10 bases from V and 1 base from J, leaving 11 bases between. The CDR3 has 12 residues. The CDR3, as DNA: TGTGCCACCCAAGGACTGTCCTACGAGCAGTACTTC. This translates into CATQGLSYEQYF.

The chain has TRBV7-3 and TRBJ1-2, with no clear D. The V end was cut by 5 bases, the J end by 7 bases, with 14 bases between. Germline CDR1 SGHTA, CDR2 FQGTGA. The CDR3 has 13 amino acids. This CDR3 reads CASSPGPRAGYTF. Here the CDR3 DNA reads TGTGCCAGCAGCCCCGGGCCCCGGGCTGGCTACACCTTC.

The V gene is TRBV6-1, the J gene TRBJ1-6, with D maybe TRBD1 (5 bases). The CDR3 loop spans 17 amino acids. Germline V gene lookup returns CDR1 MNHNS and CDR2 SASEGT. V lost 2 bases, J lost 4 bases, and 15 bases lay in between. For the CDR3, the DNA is TGTGCCAGCAGTGAAAGGGCAGGGTTCAGATATAATTCACCCCTCCACTTT. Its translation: CASSERAGFRYNSPLHF.

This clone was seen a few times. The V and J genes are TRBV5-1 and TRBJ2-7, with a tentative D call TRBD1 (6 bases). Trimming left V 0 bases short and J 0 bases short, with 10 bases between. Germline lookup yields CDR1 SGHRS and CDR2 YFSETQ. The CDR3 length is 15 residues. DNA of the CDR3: TGCGCCAGCAGCTTGGTACAGGGAAGCTCCTACGAGCAGTACTTC. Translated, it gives CASSLVQGSSYEQYF.

CDR3 DNA: TGTGCCACCAGTGAGGGGGGCTCTGGAAACACCATATATTTT. It translates to CATSEGGSGNTIYF. This chain connects TRBV24-1 to TRBJ1-3, with D possibly TRBD1 on 5 matching bases. The CDR3 is 14 residues long. Per the germline V gene, CDR1 is KGHDR and CDR2 is SFDVKD. Trimming shortened V by 4 bases and J by 0 bases, and 6 bases separated the two germline ends.